The subject of this entry is one T cell receptor beta chain. This CDR3 has 16 amino acids. Germline values: CDR1 SGHTA, CDR2 FQGNSA. Germline trimming cut 2 bases from V and 4 bases from J; bases unmatched to any gene: 4. This sample stems from a study of blood T cell repertoires in COVID-19. Background on the study: COVID-19 samples collected from the United States, Italy and Spain covered acute and convalescent phases. The cDNA or gDNA used as material had been derived from T cells, B-cell-depleted T cells, or PBMCs.

As originally analysed: The assay estimated nucleated cells by amplifying reference gene primers. Here immunoSEQ multiplex PCR was the method, and the copy in TCRdb shows in-frame clones only, minus some. V, J and clone size were drawn from that table, and D and trimming were deduced from the DNA. Here the sample spans some 150,000 clones, more than 75% being singletons. Clinical history as reported by participants underpinned cohort assignment. Sequencing input: PBMCs or T cells enriched from blood (not recorded which). The chain recombines TRBV7-2 with TRBJ2-5; the match to TRBD2 covers 13 bases. The TCR was taken from a woman aged 25 to 39 with acute COVID-19. The CDR3 sequence is CASSLFGLAGAETQYF. In DNA, the CDR3 is TGTGCCAGCAGCTTATTTGGACTAGCGGGAGCAGAGACCCAGTACTTC.